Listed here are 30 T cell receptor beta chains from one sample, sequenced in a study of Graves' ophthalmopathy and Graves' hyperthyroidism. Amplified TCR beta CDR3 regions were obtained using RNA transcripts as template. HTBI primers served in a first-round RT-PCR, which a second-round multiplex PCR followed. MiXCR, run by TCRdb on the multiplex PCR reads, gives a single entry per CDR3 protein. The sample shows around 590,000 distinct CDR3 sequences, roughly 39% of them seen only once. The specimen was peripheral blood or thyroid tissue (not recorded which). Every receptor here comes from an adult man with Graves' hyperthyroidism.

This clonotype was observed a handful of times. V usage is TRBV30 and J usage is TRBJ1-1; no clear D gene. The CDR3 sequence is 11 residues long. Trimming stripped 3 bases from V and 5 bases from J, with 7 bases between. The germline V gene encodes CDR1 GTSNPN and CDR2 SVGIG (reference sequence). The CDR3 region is CAWRWRTEAFF. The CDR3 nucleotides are TGTGCCTGGAGGTGGAGAACTGAAGCTTTCTTT.

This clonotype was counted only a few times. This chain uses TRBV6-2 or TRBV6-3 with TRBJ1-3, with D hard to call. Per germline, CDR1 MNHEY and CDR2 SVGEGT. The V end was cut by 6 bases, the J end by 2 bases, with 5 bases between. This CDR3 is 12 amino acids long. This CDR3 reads CASSNPGNTIYF. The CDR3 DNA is TGTGCCAGCAGCAACCCTGGAAACACCATATATTTT.

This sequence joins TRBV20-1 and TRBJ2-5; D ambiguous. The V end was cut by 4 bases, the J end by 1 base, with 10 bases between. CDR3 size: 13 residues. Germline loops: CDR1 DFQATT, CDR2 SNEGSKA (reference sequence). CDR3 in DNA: TGCAGTGCTAATCCAGGACGCCAAGAGACCCAGTACTTC. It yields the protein CSANPGRQETQYF.

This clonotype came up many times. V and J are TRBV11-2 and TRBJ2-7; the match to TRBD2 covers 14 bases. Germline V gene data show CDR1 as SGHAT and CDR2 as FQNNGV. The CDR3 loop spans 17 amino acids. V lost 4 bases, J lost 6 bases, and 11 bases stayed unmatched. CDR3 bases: TGTGCCAGCAGCTCACCGGGACTAGCGGGAGTGGGTCCCGAGCAGTACTTC. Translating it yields CASSSPGLAGVGPEQYF. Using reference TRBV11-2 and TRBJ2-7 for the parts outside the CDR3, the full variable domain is EAGVAQSPRYKIIEKRQSVAFWCNPISGHATLYWYQQILGQGPKLLIQFQNNGVVDDSQLPKDRFSAERLKGVDSTLKIQPAKLEDSAVYLCASSSPGLAGVGPEQYFGPGTRLTVT.

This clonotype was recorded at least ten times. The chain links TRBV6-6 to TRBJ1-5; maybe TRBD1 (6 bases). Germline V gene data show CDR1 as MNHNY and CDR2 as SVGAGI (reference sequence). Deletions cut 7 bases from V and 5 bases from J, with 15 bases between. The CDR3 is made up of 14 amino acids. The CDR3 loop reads CASKGRQDDQPQHF. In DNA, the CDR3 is TGTGCCAGCAAAGGCAGACAGGACGATCAGCCCCAGCATTTT.

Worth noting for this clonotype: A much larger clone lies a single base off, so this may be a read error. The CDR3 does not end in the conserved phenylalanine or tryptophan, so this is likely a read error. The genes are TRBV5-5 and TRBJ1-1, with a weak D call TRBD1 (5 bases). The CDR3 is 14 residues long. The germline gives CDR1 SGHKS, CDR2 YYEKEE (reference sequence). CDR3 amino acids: CASSKEGRGTEAFI. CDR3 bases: TGCGCCAGCAGCAAAGAGGGACGGGGCACTGAAGCTTTCATT.

The CDR3: CASSFPGLAGGQNTGELFF. As DNA, the CDR3 is TGTGCCAGCAGCTTTCCGGGACTAGCGGGAGGGCAGAACACCGGGGAGCTGTTTTTT. V and J are TRBV7-3 and TRBJ2-2; 16 bases agree with TRBD2. The V segment lost 3 bases and the J segment 1 base; nucleotides outside the gene matches: 5. The CDR3 extends over 19 amino acids. CDR1 and CDR2 from the germline V gene are SGHTA and FQGTGA.

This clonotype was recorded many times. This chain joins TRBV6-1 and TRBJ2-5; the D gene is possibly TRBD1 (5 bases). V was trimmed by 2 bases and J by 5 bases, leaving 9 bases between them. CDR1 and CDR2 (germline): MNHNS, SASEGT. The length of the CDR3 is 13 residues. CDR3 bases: TGTGCCAGCAGTGAAAGGGGTGGGGAGACCCAGTACTTC. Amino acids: CASSERGGETQYF.

CDR3 nucleotides: TGTGCCAGCAGCTCGATACAGGGGGAGGGTAGCAATCAGCCCCAGCATTTT. Residues: CASSSIQGEGSNQPQHF. This chain connects TRBV7-2 to TRBJ1-5, with 8 bases fitting TRBD1. The trim removed 4 bases at V and 0 bases at J, leaving 8 bases unmatched. The CDR3 totals 17 residues. Germline V gives CDR1 SGHTA, CDR2 FQGNSA.

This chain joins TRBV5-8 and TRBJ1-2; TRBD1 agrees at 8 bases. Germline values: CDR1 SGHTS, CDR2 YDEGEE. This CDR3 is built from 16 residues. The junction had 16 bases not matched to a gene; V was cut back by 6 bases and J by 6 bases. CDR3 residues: CASTRGGRGHLDGYTF. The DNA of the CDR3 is TGTGCCAGCACCCGCGGGGGCAGGGGGCATCTAGATGGCTACACCTTC.

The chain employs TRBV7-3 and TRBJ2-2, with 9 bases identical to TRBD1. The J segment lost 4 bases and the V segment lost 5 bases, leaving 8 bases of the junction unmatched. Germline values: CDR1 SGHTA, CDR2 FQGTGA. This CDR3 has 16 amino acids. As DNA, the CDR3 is TGTGCCAGCAGCACGGGACAGGGAACGAGCACCGGGGAGCTGTTTTTT. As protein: CASSTGQGTSTGELFF.

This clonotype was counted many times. The CDR3: CATSRQGTTEAFF. The CDR3 bases are TGTGCCACCAGCAGACAGGGGACCACTGAAGCTTTCTTT. J is TRBJ1-1 and V is TRBV15, with D maybe TRBD1 (6 bases). V was clipped by 2 bases and J by 4 bases, with 8 bases between them. CDR3 length: 13 residues. CDR1 is LNHNV, CDR2 YYDKDF, per germline (reference sequence). Drawing the rest from reference TRBV15 and TRBJ1-1, the complete variable domain is DAMVIQNPRYQVTQFGKPVTLSCSQTLNHNVMYWYQQKSSQAPKLLFHYYDKDFNNEADTPDNFQSRRPNTSFCFLDIRSPGLGDTAMYLCATSRQGTTEAFFGQGTRLTVV.

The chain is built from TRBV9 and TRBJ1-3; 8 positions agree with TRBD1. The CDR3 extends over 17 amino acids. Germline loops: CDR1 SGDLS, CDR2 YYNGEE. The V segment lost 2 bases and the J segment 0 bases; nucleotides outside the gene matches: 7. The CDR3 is CASSVNDRGRSGNTIYF. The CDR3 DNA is TGTGCCAGCAGCGTTAATGACAGGGGACGCTCTGGAAACACCATATATTTT.

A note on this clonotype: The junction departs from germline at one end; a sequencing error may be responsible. DNA of the CDR3: TGTGCCAGCGGCTTATTAGGAACTCGGCCCCAGCATTTT. It encodes CASGLLGTRPQHF. This chain uses TRBV7-2 with TRBJ1-5, with D unresolved. The CDR3 contains 13 residues. Germline V gene data show CDR1 as SGHTA and CDR2 as FQGNSA.

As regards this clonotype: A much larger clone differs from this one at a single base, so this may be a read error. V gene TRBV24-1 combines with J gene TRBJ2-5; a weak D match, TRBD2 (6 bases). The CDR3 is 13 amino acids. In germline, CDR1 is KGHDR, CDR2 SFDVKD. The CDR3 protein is CASSGDYQETQYF. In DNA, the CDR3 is TGTGCCAGCAGTGGGGACTACCAAGAGACCCAGTACTTC.

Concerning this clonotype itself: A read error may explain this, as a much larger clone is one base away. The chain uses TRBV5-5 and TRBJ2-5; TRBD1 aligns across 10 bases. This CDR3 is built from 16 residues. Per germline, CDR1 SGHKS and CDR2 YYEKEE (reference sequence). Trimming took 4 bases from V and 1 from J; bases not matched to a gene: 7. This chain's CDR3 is CASSPGTGARQETQYF. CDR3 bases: TGTGCCAGCAGCCCTGGGACAGGGGCGCGCCAAGAGACCCAGTACTTC.

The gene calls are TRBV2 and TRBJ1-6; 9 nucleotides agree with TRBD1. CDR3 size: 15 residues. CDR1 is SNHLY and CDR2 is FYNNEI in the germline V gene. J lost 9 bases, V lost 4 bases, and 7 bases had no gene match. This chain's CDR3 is CASSGDRVSGSPLHF. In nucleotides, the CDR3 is TGTGCCAGCAGTGGGGACAGGGTGTCGGGTTCACCCCTCCACTTT.

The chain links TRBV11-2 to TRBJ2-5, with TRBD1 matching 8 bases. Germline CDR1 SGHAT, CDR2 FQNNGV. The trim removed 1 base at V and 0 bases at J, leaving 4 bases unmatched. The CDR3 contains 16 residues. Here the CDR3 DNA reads TGTGCCAGCAGCTTAGTGACAGGGGAGTACCAAGAGACCCAGTACTTC. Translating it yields CASSLVTGEYQETQYF.

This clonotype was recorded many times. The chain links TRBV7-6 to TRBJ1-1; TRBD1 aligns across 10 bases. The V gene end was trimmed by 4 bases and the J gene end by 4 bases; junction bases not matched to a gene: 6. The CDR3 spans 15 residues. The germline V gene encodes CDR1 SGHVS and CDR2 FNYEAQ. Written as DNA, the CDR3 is TGTGCCAGCAGCTCAACGACAGGGGGCTTCACTGAAGCTTTCTTT. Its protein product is CASSSTTGGFTEAFF.

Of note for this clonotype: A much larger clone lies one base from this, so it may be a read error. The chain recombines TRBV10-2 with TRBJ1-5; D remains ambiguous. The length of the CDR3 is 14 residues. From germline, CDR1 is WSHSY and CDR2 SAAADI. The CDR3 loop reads CGSSGFTLNQPQHF. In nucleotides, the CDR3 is TGCGGCAGCAGTGGTTTTACACTGAATCAGCCCCAGCATTTT.

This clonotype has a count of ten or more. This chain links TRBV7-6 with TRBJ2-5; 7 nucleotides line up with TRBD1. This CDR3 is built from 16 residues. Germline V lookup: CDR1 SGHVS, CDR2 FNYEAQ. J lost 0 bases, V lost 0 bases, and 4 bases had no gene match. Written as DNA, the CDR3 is TGTGCCAGCAGCTTAGCGGGGACAGCGTACCAAGAGACCCAGTACTTC. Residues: CASSLAGTAYQETQYF.

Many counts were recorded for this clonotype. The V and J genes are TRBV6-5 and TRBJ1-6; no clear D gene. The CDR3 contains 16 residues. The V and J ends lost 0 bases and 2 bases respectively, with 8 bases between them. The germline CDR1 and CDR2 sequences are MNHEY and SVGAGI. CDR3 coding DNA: TGTGCCAGCAGTTACTCGAAGGGAACCTATAATTCACCCCTCCACTTT. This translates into CASSYSKGTYNSPLHF.

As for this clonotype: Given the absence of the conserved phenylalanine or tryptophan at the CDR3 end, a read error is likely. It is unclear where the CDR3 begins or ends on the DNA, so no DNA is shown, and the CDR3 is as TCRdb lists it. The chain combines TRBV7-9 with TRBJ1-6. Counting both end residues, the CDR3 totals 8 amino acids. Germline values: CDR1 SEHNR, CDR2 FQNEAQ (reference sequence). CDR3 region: CASSLAHS.

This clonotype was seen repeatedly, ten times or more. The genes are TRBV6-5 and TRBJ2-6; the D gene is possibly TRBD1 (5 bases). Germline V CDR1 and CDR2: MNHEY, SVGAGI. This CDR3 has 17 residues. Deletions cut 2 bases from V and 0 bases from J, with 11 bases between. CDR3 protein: CASSYRQLLSGANVLTF. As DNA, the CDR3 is TGTGCCAGCAGTTACCGACAGCTCCTCTCTGGGGCCAACGTCCTGACTTTC.

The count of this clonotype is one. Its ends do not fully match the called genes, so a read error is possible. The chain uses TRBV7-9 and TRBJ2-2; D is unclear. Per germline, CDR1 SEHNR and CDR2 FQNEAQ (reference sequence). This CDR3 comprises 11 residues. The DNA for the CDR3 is TGTGCCAGTCTTAACAGCGGGGAGCTGTTTTTT. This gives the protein CASLNSGELFF.

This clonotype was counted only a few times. The CDR3 bases are TGTGCCAGCAGCCACCGATCGGTTGCAGATACGCAGTATTTT. The encoded protein is CASSHRSVADTQYF. The chain joins TRBV7-8 to TRBJ2-3, with D unclear. The CDR3 loop spans 14 amino acids. Germline V gene lookup returns CDR1 SGHVS and CDR2 FQNEAQ. V lost 5 bases and J lost 4, with 13 bases in between.

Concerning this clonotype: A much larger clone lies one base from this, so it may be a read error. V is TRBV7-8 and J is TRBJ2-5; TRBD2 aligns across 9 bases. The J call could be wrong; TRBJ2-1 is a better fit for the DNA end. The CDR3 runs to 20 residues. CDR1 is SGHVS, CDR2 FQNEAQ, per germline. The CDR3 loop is CASSGLGSNLAGVFSYEQFF. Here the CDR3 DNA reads TGTGCCAGCAGCGGGTTGGGGTCAAACTTAGCGGGAGTATTCTCCTACGAGCAGTTCTTC.

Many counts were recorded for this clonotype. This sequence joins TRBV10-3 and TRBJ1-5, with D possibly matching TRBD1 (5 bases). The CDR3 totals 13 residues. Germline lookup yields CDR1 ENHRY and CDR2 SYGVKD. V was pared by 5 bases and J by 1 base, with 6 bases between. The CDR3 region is CAISWDSNQPQHF. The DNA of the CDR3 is TGTGCCATCAGTTGGGACAGCAATCAGCCCCAGCATTTT.

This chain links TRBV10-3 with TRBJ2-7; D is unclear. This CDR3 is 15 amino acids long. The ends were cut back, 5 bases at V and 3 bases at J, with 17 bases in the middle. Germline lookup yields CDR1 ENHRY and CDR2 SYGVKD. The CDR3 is CAISPISASNYEQYF. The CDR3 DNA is TGTGCCATCAGTCCTATTAGTGCCTCGAACTACGAGCAGTACTTC.

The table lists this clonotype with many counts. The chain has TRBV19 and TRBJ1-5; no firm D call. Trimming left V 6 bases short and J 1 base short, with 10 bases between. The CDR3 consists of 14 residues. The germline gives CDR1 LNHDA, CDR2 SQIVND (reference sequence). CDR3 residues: CASRLGPSNQPQHF. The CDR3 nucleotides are TGTGCCAGTAGGCTTGGACCCAGCAATCAGCCCCAGCATTTT.